The rows below give T cell receptor beta chains drawn from one sample of a study of STAT5B mutations in CD4+ large granular lymphocyte leukemia. Measured with immunoSEQ multiplex PCR; TCRdb has only the in-frame clones, and not every one. This sample has 30,000 to 40,000 clones, with less than 70% found just once. Sequenced input: CD4+ T cells from blood buffy coats. The receptors derive from a human donor in good health. Both conserved end residues are part of each CDR3. Each record gives: clone size, J gene, V gene, D gene, CDR3 protein, CDR3 DNA. D genes are given only for firm matches. Size values are once, few and many counts, or a class for expanded clones, and some rows have none.

few,TRBJ1-1,TRBV4-3,TRBD1,CASSHGQGVSTEAFF,TGCGCCAGCAGCCATGGACAGGGAGTGAGCACTGAAGCTTTCTTT
once,TRBJ1-2,TRBV7-2,TRBD1,CASSLGVWTGPYGYTF,TGTGCCAGCAGCTTAGGGGTGTGGACAGGGCCCTATGGCTACACCTTC
once,TRBJ1-1,TRBV5-6,-,CASSFGTRSMNTEAFF,TGTGCCAGCAGCTTCGGGACGAGGAGTATGAACACTGAAGCTTTCTTT
-,TRBJ2-1,TRBV7-6,-,CASSLGTVNEQFF,TGTGCCAGCAGCTTAGGGACAGTCAATGAGCAGTTCTTC
once,TRBJ2-3,TRBV7-2,-,CASSYGVTDTQYF,TGTGCCAGCAGCTATGGGGTCACAGATACGCAGTATTTT
-,TRBJ1-2,TRBV7-2,-,CASSLLSLGDNYGYTF,TGTGCCAGCAGCCTACTCTCCCTGGGTGATAACTATGGCTACACCTTC
-,TRBJ1-4,TRBV4-2,-,CASSQVGSTNEKLFF,TGTGCCAGCAGCCAAGTGGGGTCAACTAATGAAAAACTGTTTTTT
-,TRBJ1-1,TRBV2,-,CASSPYARLSEAFF,TGTGCCAGCAGTCCCTACGCAAGGTTATCTGAAGCTTTCTTT
-,TRBJ2-3,TRBV19,-,CASSMGLGAGLDDTQYF,TGTGCCAGTAGTATGGGACTTGGCGCGGGGCTCGACGATACGCAGTATTTT
-,TRBJ1-2,TRBV4-2,-,CASSQWGYGGYTF,TGTGCCAGCAGCCAATGGGGGTATGGGGGCTACACCTTC
-,TRBJ2-7,TRBV5-5,TRBD2,CASSLIVGGGSYEQYF,TGTGCCAGCAGCTTGATCGTCGGGGGGGGCTCCTACGAGCAGTACTTC
-,TRBJ2-2,TRBV10-3,TRBD1,CAINESWDRAGELFF,TGTGCCATCAATGAGTCTTGGGACAGGGCCGGGGAGCTGTTTTTT
-,TRBJ1-3,TRBV6-1,TRBD1,CASIGQGASGNTIYF,TGTGCCAGCATTGGACAGGGGGCGTCTGGAAACACCATATATTTT
-,TRBJ1-5,TRBV7-8,-,CASSLARDPRYQPQHF,TGTGCCAGCAGCTTAGCGAGGGACCCCCGTTATCAGCCCCAGCATTTT
once,TRBJ2-3,TRBV11-2,TRBD2,CASSFSRGGYDTQYF,TGTGCCAGCAGCTTCTCCCGGGGGGGCTATGATACGCAGTATTTT
-,TRBJ2-1,TRBV5-1,-,CASSLGGSEQFF,TGCGCCAGCAGCTTGGGGGGGAGTGAGCAGTTCTTC
-,TRBJ2-7,TRBV5-5,-,CASSLGTRFPYEQYF,TGTGCCAGCAGCTTGGGGACCCGATTCCCCTACGAGCAGTACTTC
-,TRBJ2-2,TRBV18,-,CASSPSGSNTGELFF,TGTGCCAGCTCACCGTCCGGATCTAACACCGGGGAGCTGTTTTTT
-,TRBJ2-3,TRBV30,TRBD2,CAWTSGGADTQYF,TGTGCCTGGACTAGCGGGGGGGCAGATACGCAGTATTTT
-,TRBJ2-7,TRBV6-1,-,CASSVIPAYEQYF,TGTGCCAGCTCGGTCATCCCCGCCTACGAGCAGTACTTC
-,TRBJ1-5,TRBV4-3,TRBD1,CASSQDQAGGQPQHF,TGCGCCAGCAGCCAAGATCAGGCAGGGGGCCAGCCCCAGCATTTT
-,TRBJ2-3,TRBV5-1,-,CASSLGGVPTDTQYF,TGCGCCAGCAGCTTGGGGGGGGTCCCCACAGATACGCAGTATTTT